The rows below give T cell receptor beta chains drawn from one sample of a study of blood T cell repertoires in COVID-19. TCRdb's table, derived via immunoSEQ multiplex PCR, lists solely in-frame clones and lacks some. The data contain about 200,000 clones, roughly 90% of them singletons. The sequencing input was peripheral blood. These receptors were collected from a man aged 18 to 35 with active or convalescent COVID-19. CDR3s include the opening cysteine and the closing phenylalanine or tryptophan. Each record gives: clone size, J gene, V gene, D gene, CDR3 length, CDR3 DNA, CDR3 protein. The D gene is left open where the match is weak. Clone size is shown for a subset of rows, as once, few, many or a class of expanded clone.

-,TRBJ2-6,TRBV5-1,TRBD1,18,TGCGCCAGCAGCTTCGGGACAGGACGGGTGAGGGGGGCCAACGTCCTGACTTTC,CASSFGTGRVRGANVLTF
-,TRBJ1-2,TRBV9,TRBD1,15,TGTGCCAGCAGCACCACAGACAGGGGGTCTTACGGCTACACCTTC,CASSTTDRGSYGYTF
-,TRBJ1-4,TRBV4-2,-,17,TGTGCCAGCAGCCAAGATCTCGGGGTCCTATCGAGAGAAAAACTGTTTTTT,CASSQDLGVLSREKLFF
-,TRBJ2-1,TRBV6-5,-,15,TGTGCCAGCACTCCAGGGTCCCCCACCTACAATGAGCAGTTCTTC,CASTPGSPTYNEQFF
once,TRBJ1-1,TRBV7-6,TRBD1,13,TGTGCCAGCAGCAAAGACAGGGGGTCTGAAGCTTTCTTT,CASSKDRGSEAFF
-,TRBJ2-3,TRBV6-2/TRBV6-3,TRBD2,16,TGTGCCAGCAGTCCCCGACTAGCGGGACTACTAGATACGCAGTATTTT,CASSPRLAGLLDTQYF
-,TRBJ2-7,TRBV5-6,TRBD2,15,TGTGCCAGCAGAAGACTAGCGGGAGGGCCCTACGAGCAGTACTTC,CASRRLAGGPYEQYF
few,TRBJ1-5,TRBV29-1,-,13,TGCAGCGTTGGGGACACAAGCAATCAGCCCCAGCATTTT,CSVGDTSNQPQHF
-,TRBJ1-5,TRBV6-1,-,15,TGTGCCAGCAGTGATAACGTCGGGGGGAATCAGCCCCAGCATTTT,CASSDNVGGNQPQHF
-,TRBJ1-1,TRBV5-1,-,12,TGCGCCAGCAGAGGACAGTCAGTCGAAGCTTTCTTT,CASRGQSVEAFF
-,TRBJ2-5,TRBV3-1/TRBV3-2,-,11,TGTGCCAGCAGCCTAGAAGAGACCCAGTACTTC,CASSLEETQYF
few,TRBJ2-1,TRBV12-3/TRBV12-4,TRBD2,13,TGTGCCAGCAGGAGATGGGGGGGCAATGAGCAGTTCTTC,CASRRWGGNEQFF
-,TRBJ2-1,TRBV29-1,TRBD1,13,TGCAGCGAAGGGTCGACAGGGGGCGATGAGCAGTTCTTC,CSEGSTGGDEQFF
-,TRBJ1-2,TRBV28,-,13,TGTGCCAGCAGTCTACAGGGTTGGGAGGGCTACACCTTC,CASSLQGWEGYTF
-,TRBJ2-2,TRBV5-1,TRBD1,15,TGCGCCAGCAGCTACGGACAGGGAGACACCGGGGAGCTGTTTTTT,CASSYGQGDTGELFF
-,TRBJ2-1,TRBV7-2,TRBD1,16,TGTGCCAGCAGCGACCGACGGGACAGGGGTCTGGATGAGCAGTTCTTC,CASSDRRDRGLDEQFF